Sequencing of this T cell receptor beta chain was carried out in a study of T-cell memory formation after mild COVID-19. Turning to the study itself: Each donor largely had its own TCR clusters. Overall study findings and caveats: The authors left the SARS-CoV-2 specificity of second-wave clones peaking on day 37 unconfirmed.

TCRdb reanalysed the 5' RACE reads using MiXCR and keeps one entry per CDR3 protein. The sample records about 390,000 distinct CDR3 sequences, 21% being singletons. A note on this clonotype: Its specificity is unknown.

This CDR3 has 16 amino acids. Deletions cut 0 bases from V and 0 bases from J, with 12 bases between. The rearrangement links TRBV12-3 or TRBV12-4 to TRBJ2-7; TRBD2 is a possible D gene (6 bases). This TCR came from an adult woman who had mild COVID-19 (a few samples of this study predate the infection). Cell type and time point are not known. The sample consisted of PBMCs or a T cell subset sorted from them (not recorded which). As DNA, the CDR3 is TGTGCCAGCAGTTTAGCGCCGGGGGTGAGCTCCTACGAGCAGTACTTC. This sequence encodes CASSLAPGVSSYEQYF.